This paragraph reports one T cell receptor beta chain. What it recognizes is unknown. This entry belongs to a study of shared clonotypes between healthy human individuals. Whole-study findings and limits: Naive subsets generally exceeded memory subsets in estimated richness.

Assay used: immunoSEQ multiplex PCR; TCRdb lists only in-frame clones, some missing. The table has roughly 2.5 million clones, around 94% seen once. The CDR3 extends over 15 amino acids. Germline-derived CDR1 and CDR2 are MGHDK and SYGVNS. Losses at the gene ends were 2 bases for V and 10 bases for J; bases not matched to a gene: 11. The TCR comes from a man younger than 35 in good health. V gene TRBV25-1 combines with J gene TRBJ1-2, with 9 bases aligning to TRBD1. The sequencing sample was made of naive CD4+ T cells sorted from blood. Stated subset: CD45RA+ positively selected. The CDR3, as DNA: TGTGCCAGCAGTGAAATAGCGGGACAGGGTGATGTCTACACCTTC. It codes for CASSEIAGQGDVYTF.